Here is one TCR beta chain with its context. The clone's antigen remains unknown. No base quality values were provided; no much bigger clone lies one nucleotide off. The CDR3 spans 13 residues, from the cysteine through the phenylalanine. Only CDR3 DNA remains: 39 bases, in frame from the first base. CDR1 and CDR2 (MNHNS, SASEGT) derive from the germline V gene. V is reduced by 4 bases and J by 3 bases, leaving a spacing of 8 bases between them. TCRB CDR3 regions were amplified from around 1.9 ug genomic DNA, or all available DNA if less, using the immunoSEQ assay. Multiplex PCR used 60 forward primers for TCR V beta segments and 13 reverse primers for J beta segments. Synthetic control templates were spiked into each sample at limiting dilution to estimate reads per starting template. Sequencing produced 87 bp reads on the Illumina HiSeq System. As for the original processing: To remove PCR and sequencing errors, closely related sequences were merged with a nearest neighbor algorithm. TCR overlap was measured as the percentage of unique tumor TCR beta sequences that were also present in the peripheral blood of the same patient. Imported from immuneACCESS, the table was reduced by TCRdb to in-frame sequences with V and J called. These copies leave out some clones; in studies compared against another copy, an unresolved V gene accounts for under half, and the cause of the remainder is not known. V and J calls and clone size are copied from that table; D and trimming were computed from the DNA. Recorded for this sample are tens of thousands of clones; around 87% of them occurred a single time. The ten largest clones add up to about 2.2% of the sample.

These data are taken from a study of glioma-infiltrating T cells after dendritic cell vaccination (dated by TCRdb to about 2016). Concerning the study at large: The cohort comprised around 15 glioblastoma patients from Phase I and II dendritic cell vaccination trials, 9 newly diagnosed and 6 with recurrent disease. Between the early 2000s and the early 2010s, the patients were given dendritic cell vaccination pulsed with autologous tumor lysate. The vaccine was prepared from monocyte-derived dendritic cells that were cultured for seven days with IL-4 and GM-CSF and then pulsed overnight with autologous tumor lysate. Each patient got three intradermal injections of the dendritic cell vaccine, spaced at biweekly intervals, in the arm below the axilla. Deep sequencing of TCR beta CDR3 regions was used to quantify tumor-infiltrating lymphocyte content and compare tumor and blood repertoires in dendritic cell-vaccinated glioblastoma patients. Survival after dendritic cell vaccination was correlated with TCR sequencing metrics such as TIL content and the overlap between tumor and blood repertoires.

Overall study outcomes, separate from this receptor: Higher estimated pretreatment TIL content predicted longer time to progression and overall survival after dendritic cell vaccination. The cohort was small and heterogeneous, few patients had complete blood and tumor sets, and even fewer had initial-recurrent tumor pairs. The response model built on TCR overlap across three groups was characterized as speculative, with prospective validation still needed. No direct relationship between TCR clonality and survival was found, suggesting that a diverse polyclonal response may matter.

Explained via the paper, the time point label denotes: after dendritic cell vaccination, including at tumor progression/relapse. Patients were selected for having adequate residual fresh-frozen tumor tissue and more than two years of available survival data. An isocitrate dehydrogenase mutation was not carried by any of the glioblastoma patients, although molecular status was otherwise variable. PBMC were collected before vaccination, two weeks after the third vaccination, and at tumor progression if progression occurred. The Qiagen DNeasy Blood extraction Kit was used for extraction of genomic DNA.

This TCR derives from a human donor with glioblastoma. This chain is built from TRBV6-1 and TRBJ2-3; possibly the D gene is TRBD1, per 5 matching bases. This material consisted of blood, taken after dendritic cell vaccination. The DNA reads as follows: TGTGCCAGCAGTGTCTCAGGGACAGATACGCAGTATTTT. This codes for CASSVSGTDTQYF.